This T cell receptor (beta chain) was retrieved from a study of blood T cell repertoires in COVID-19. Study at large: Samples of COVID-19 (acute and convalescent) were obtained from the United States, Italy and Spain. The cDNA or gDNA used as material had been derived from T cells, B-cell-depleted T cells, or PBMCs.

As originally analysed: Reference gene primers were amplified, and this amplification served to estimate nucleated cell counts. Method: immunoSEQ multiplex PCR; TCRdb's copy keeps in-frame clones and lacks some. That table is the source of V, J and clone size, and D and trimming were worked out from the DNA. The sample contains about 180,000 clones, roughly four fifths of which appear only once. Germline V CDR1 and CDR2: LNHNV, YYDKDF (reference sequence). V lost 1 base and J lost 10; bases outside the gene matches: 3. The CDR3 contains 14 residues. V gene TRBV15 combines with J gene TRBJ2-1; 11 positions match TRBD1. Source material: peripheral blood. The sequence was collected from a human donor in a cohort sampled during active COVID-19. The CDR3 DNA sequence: TGTGCCACCAGCAGAGGGGGACAGGGGGTGGAGCAGTTCTTC. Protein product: CATSRGGQGVEQFF.